This T cell receptor (beta chain) was obtained from a study of human T cells and chemical hapten exposure. This clonotype was observed a handful of times. Its matching antigen is unknown. MiXCR, run by TCRdb on the RACE reads, gives a single entry per CDR3 protein. The sample records around 300,000 distinct CDR3 sequences, around 6.9% being singletons. Time point meaning: patch test 1, 2 weeks after DPC sensitization. Noted treatment: therapeutic diphenylcyclopropenone sensitization with weekly scalp DPC. Alopecia patients between 18 and 70 years old and suitable for DPC were used as donors. The CDR3 runs 14 residues. Trimming took 6 bases from V and 6 from J; bases not matched to a gene: 8. Germline V lookup: CDR1 ENHRY, CDR2 SYGVKD. The study's findings and limits: Compared with pre-sensitization or healthy control sets, expanded TCRs clustered more. The number of TCRs above 1 in 1000 frequency did not change after DPC sensitization.

The sample here was whole blood, taken in connection with sensitization to the hapten diphenylcyclopropenone (DPC). The rearrangement joins TRBV10-3 to TRBJ1-1; 9 bases fit TRBD1. This receptor was obtained from a woman aged 18-29 years with alopecia areata. Some clones in this sample may be carry-over from other donors' samples. For the CDR3, the DNA is TGTGCCATCAGCTTTGGGACAGGGCACTCTGAAGCTTTCTTT. Its protein product is CAISFGTGHSEAFF.